This T cell receptor beta chain was recovered during a study of shared clonotypes between healthy human individuals. This clone was seen a handful of times. The sample holds other DNA sequences that translate to the same CDR3. Every one of the donors was a Caucasian adult that lived in Nashville, Tennessee. The data were produced by immunoSEQ multiplex PCR, yet TCRdb's version contains in-frame clones alone and is incomplete. The sample gives about 1 million clones, approximately 70% of which show up once; about 1.5% is in the top ten. V trimming: 4 bases; J trimming: 5 bases; junction bases outside the gene matches: 2. CDR3 size: 13 residues. CDR1 and CDR2 (germline): SGHDN, FVKESK.

The chain recombines TRBV14 with TRBJ2-3; 8 bases align to TRBD2. The specimen sequenced was memory CD4+ T cells sorted from blood. Subset defined: CD45RA-negative fraction. The TCR sequence derives from a man younger than 35 in good health. The DNA for the CDR3 is TGTGCCAGCAGCCCCAGCGGGGGAGATACGCAGTATTTT. Residues: CASSPSGGDTQYF. Looking up the rest from reference TRBV14 and TRBJ2-3 gives the full variable domain: EAGVTQFPSHSVIEKGQTVTLRCDPISGHDNLYWYRRVMGKEIKFLLHFVKESKQDESGMPNNRFLAERTGGTYSTLKVQPAELEDSGVYFCASSPSGGDTQYFGPGTRLTVL.